This passage covers 5 T cell receptor beta chains from one sample sequenced in a study of blood T cell repertoires in COVID-19. The repertoire was sequenced with immunoSEQ multiplex PCR; TCRdb's copy has only in-frame clones and lacks some. The sample yields about 170,000 clones, 84% seen once. The sample comprised peripheral blood. These receptors came from an elderly woman with COVID-19, enrolled during active disease.

V gene TRBV18 combines with J gene TRBJ2-7; TRBD1 matches 9 bases. Germline values: CDR1 KGHSH, CDR2 LQKENI. The CDR3 loop spans 14 amino acids. The ends lost 7 bases at V and 6 bases at J; junction bases unmatched: 10. For the CDR3, the DNA is TGTGCCAGCTTCCGGGACAGGGATTGGGGCGAGCAGTACTTC. It is translated as CASFRDRDWGEQYF.

This chain joins TRBV24-1 and TRBJ2-1; 10 bases align to TRBD1. From germline, CDR1 is KGHDR and CDR2 SFDVKD. After removal of 8 bases from V and 4 bases from J, the junction contained 7 bases not matched to a gene. The CDR3 contains 15 residues. CDR3 nucleotide sequence: TGTGCCACCACCTCAGACAGGGGGCCATACAATGAGCAGTTCTTC. This sequence encodes CATTSDRGPYNEQFF.

The chain couples TRBV7-2 to TRBJ2-7; TRBD2 aligns across 11 bases. CDR1 and CDR2 (germline): SGHTA, FQGNSA. CDR3 length equals 15 residues. After removal of 8 bases from V and 4 bases from J, the junction contained 10 bases not matched to a gene. In DNA, the CDR3 is TGTGCCAGCCGCCACGGGACTAGCGGAGAGTACGAGCAGTACTTC. This encodes CASRHGTSGEYEQYF.

This clone was seen only once. This chain links TRBV4-3 with TRBJ1-4; TRBD1 might be the D (5 bases). V was clipped by 0 bases and J by 3 bases, with 11 bases between them. There are 16 residues in the CDR3. The germline gives CDR1 LGHNA, CDR2 YSLEER. The CDR3 coding sequence is TGCGCCAGCAGCCAAGATAACGGGGGGGCTAATGAAAAACTGTTTTTT. It translates to CASSQDNGGANEKLFF.

The chain is built from TRBV5-4 and TRBJ2-7; 7 nucleotides line up with TRBD2. Germline V gives CDR1 SGHNT, CDR2 YYREEE (reference sequence). J lost 2 bases, V lost 3 bases, and 8 bases had no gene match. The CDR3 runs 15 residues. CDR3 in amino acids: CASSSGLGSAYEQYF. In DNA form, the CDR3 reads TGTGCCAGCAGCTCAGGACTAGGGTCCGCCTACGAGCAGTACTTC.